Below, 5 T cell receptor beta chains from the same sample are listed, as sequenced in a study of T cells in Graves' hyperthyroidism and ophthalmopathy. The CDR3 regions of TCR beta were amplified from RNA transcripts. First-round RT-PCR of the TCR CDR3 relied on the HTBI primer set. Each CDR3 protein is one row after TCRdb ran MiXCR on the multiplex PCR reads. The top ten hold 28% of the sample, which has roughly 240,000 distinct CDR3 sequences, 16% seen once. Sequencing was done on a sample of blood. The receptors originated from a woman between 18 and 30 years old with Graves' ophthalmopathy.

The table lists this clonotype with many counts. This rearrangement joins TRBV20-1 to TRBJ2-7, with 10 bases fitting TRBD1. V gave up 3 bases and J gave up 4 bases; unmatched junction bases: 9. The CDR3 has 15 residues. CDR1 and CDR2 from the germline V gene are DFQATT and SNEGSKA (reference sequence). This CDR3 is CSASLFWDRGYEQYF. The CDR3, as DNA: TGCAGTGCTAGTCTTTTTTGGGACAGGGGATACGAGCAGTACTTC.

The rearrangement joins TRBV20-1 to TRBJ2-3, with D perhaps TRBD1 (5 bases). The length of the CDR3 is 14 residues. Germline V gives CDR1 DFQATT, CDR2 SNEGSKA (reference sequence). Trimming shortened V by 1 base and J by 5 bases, and 13 bases separated the two germline ends. This CDR3 is CSARGREIVDTQYF. DNA for the CDR3: TGCAGTGCTAGAGGCAGGGAAATTGTAGATACGCAGTATTTT.

In this sample, this clonotype turned up many times. The chain links TRBV6-2 or TRBV6-3 to TRBJ1-1; 8 nucleotides line up with TRBD1. V was pared by 6 bases and J by 12 bases, with 15 bases of the junction left unmatched. CDR1 MNHEY and CDR2 SVGEGT come from the germline V gene. This CDR3 comprises 14 residues. This CDR3 is CASRATGALLGTFF. CDR3 DNA sequence: TGTGCCAGCAGGGCGACAGGGGCCCTGCTGGGAACTTTCTTT.

This clonotype came up many times. This chain connects TRBV28 to TRBJ2-3, with TRBD1 matching 7 bases. J gave up 2 bases and V 9 bases, and 14 bases lay outside the gene matches. Looked up from germline, CDR1 is MDHEN and CDR2 is SYDVKM. The CDR3 totals 16 residues. CDR3 sequence reads: CASSSRDRILTDTQYF. The DNA of the CDR3 is TGTGCCAGTTCCTCAAGGGACAGAATTCTCACAGATACGCAGTATTTT.

This clonotype has a count of ten or more. The V call is TRBV2, the J call TRBJ2-7; 8 bases align to TRBD2. The CDR3 totals 19 residues. The V segment lost 2 bases and the J segment 2 bases; nucleotides outside the gene matches: 17. The germline CDR1 and CDR2 sequences are SNHLY and FYNNEI. The CDR3 reads CASSESQGVKAGATYEQYF. As DNA, the CDR3 is TGTGCCAGCAGTGAATCCCAGGGAGTAAAAGCGGGAGCAACCTACGAGCAGTACTTC. Supplemented by reference TRBV2 and TRBJ2-7, the full variable domain reads EPEVTQTPSHQVTQMGQEVILRCVPISNHLYFYWYRQILGQKVEFLVSFYNNEISEKSEIFDDQFSVERPDGSNFTLKIRSTKLEDSAMYFCASSESQGVKAGATYEQYFGPGTRLTVT.